This entry is about one TCR beta chain. The antigen is not known. The data were taken from a study of response to subunit inactivated influenza vaccine. Study-wide results and caveats: The authors proposed limited new T cell recruitment per seasonal influenza vaccination.

One entry per CDR3 protein, called by TCRdb with MiXCR from the RT-PCR reads. The data hold about 780,000 distinct CDR3 sequences, with less than 20% observed a single time. CDR1 and CDR2 from the germline V gene are MNHNS and SASEGT. V was clipped by 6 bases and J by 5 bases; unmatched bases: 9. This CDR3 contains 15 residues. Sequencing was performed on PBMCs from blood, taken roughly 5 days after vaccination. This clonotype originated in a man aged 50-60 years who received an inactivated influenza vaccine. The gene calls are TRBV6-1 and TRBJ2-5, with 10 bases aligning to TRBD1. This CDR3 is CASRRGQGPQETQYF. The CDR3 nucleotides read TGTGCCAGCAGGAGGGGACAGGGGCCCCAGGAGACCCAGTACTTC.